The 27 T cell receptor beta chains below were found in one sample sequenced in a study of CD8 T cells in ankylosing spondylitis. TCRdb used MiXCR to reprocess the 5' RACE reads, holding one entry per CDR3 protein. The sample gives hundreds of thousands of distinct CDR3 sequences, roughly 27% of which show up once; 0.89% is in the top ten. No antigen has been identified for these receptors. Overall study results and limits: It appeared that ankylosing spondylitis blood was characterized by a TCR beta motif of under ten highly homologous variants.

Sequencing was carried out using blood, either unsorted or a sorted T cell fraction (not recorded which). All receptors come from a male donor with ankylosing spondylitis.

This chain links TRBV18 with TRBJ2-1; 8 nucleotides match TRBD1. The junction had 5 bases not matched to a gene; V was cut back by 5 bases and J by 2 bases. In germline, CDR1 is KGHSH, CDR2 LQKENI. The CDR3 consists of 15 residues. This CDR3 reads CASSVGQGPYNEQFF. The DNA of the CDR3 is TGTGCCAGCTCAGTTGGACAGGGTCCCTACAATGAGCAGTTCTTC.

The DNA of the CDR3 is TGTGCCAGCAGCCAAGGCGGGAGGGGCCTAAGGAATGAGCAGTTCTTC. It specifies CASSQGGRGLRNEQFF. V is TRBV4-2 and J is TRBJ2-1, with TRBD2 identical over 9 bases. The CDR3 runs 16 residues. Unmatched junction bases numbered 8, after V lost 1 base and J lost 7 bases. Germline V gives CDR1 LGHNA, CDR2 YNFKEQ.

J is TRBJ1-5 and V is TRBV9; D remains unclear. The V gene lost 0 bases and the J gene lost 2 bases, with 9 bases spanning the gap. In germline, CDR1 is SGDLS, CDR2 YYNGEE. This CDR3 region has 15 residues. The CDR3 region has the DNA TGTGCCAGCAGCGTAGGTATATTCGGCAATCAGCCCCAGCATTTT. Translating it yields CASSVGIFGNQPQHF. The entire variable domain, with the rest obtained from reference TRBV9 and TRBJ1-5, is as follows: DSGVTQTPKHLITATGQRVTLRCSPRSGDLSVYWYQQSLDQGLQFLIQYYNGEERAKGNILERFSAQQFPDLHSELNLSSLELGDSALYFCASSVGIFGNQPQHFGDGTRLSIL.

This clonotype was counted between two and nine times. This chain joins TRBV7-6 and TRBJ2-3, with D unclear. The CDR3 loop spans 12 amino acids. Deletions cut 5 bases from V and 5 bases from J, with 8 bases between. The germline gives CDR1 SGHVS, CDR2 FNYEAQ. The CDR3 bases are TGTGCCAGCAGCCCGTCCGGAGATACGCAGTATTTT. Translated: CASSPSGDTQYF.

A few counts support this clonotype. The rearrangement links TRBV12-3 or TRBV12-4 to TRBJ2-3; 9 bases are shared with TRBD2. V was pared by 7 bases and J by 0 bases, with 8 bases of the junction left unmatched. The CDR3 length is 16 residues. CDR3 in DNA: TGTGCCAGCACCGCACTAGCGGGCCTAAGCACAGATACGCAGTATTTT. The encoded protein is CASTALAGLSTDTQYF.

The chain joins TRBV4-2 to TRBJ2-5; TRBD2 is a possible D gene (5 bases). CDR1 is LGHNA, CDR2 YNFKEQ, per germline. V was shortened by 0 bases and J by 4 bases, with 15 bases between the two germline ends. The CDR3 has 16 amino acids. The CDR3 DNA reads as TGTGCCAGCAGCCAAGATCGACCCGTTGCGGGAGAGACCCAGTACTTC. Protein product: CASSQDRPVAGETQYF.

This clonotype was recorded a few times. The rearrangement joins TRBV12-5 to TRBJ2-3, with D possibly matching TRBD2 (6 bases). CDR1 and CDR2 from the germline V gene are LGHNT and FRNRAP. The germline V and J ends were trimmed by 6 bases and 0 bases, with 7 bases remaining between them. There are 13 residues in the CDR3. The CDR3, as DNA: TGTGCTAGTGGGGACTATAGCACAGATACGCAGTATTTT. Amino acid sequence: CASGDYSTDTQYF.

The chain recombines TRBV7-9 with TRBJ1-1; the match to TRBD1 covers 7 bases. Per the germline V gene, CDR1 is SEHNR and CDR2 is FQNEAQ (reference sequence). V lost 4 bases, J lost 0 bases, and 5 bases stayed unmatched. The CDR3 is made up of 15 amino acids. The CDR3 loop is CASSSGDRLNTEAFF. The CDR3 DNA is TGTGCCAGCAGCTCCGGGGACAGACTGAACACTGAAGCTTTCTTT.

This clonotype was recorded a few times. V gene TRBV5-1 combines with J gene TRBJ1-4; D not certain. The germline V gene has CDR1 SGHRS and CDR2 YFSETQ. V shed 0 bases and J shed 7 bases, with 16 bases lying between them. The CDR3 extends over 16 amino acids. The CDR3 DNA follows: TGCGCCAGCAGCTTGGCCCCCGATTTCTCGGGTGAAAAACTGTTTTTT. The encoded protein is CASSLAPDFSGEKLFF.

V and J are TRBV3-1 and TRBJ2-1, with a weak D call TRBD2 (5 bases). Deletions cut 1 base from V and 8 bases from J, with 6 bases between. CDR1 is LGHDT and CDR2 is YNNKEL in the germline V gene (reference sequence). The CDR3 consists of 12 residues. The CDR3 loop reads CASSQVGDEQFF. DNA for the CDR3: TGTGCCAGCAGCCAAGTCGGGGATGAGCAGTTCTTC.

The chain joins TRBV20-1 to TRBJ1-2; maybe TRBD1 (6 bases). Germline V gene sequence: CDR1 DFQATT, CDR2 SNEGSKA (reference sequence). The CDR3 covers 15 residues. V was pared by 0 bases and J by 3 bases, with 14 bases between. CDR3 bases: TGCAGTGCTAGAGAATTCCCGGGGGGCGACTATGGCTACACCTTC. It specifies CSAREFPGGDYGYTF.

The chain links TRBV20-1 to TRBJ2-1, with D uncertain. Trimming took 6 bases from V and 0 from J, leaving 3 bases between them. CDR1 and CDR2 (germline): DFQATT, SNEGSKA (reference sequence). The length of the CDR3 is 11 residues. The CDR3 nucleotides are TGCAGTGCCTTCTCCTACAATGAGCAGTTCTTC. Its protein product is CSAFSYNEQFF.

The chain links TRBV6-2 or TRBV6-3 to TRBJ2-5; possibly TRBD1 for D (6 bases). V lost 6 bases to trimming and J lost 7 bases, with 18 bases between them. The CDR3 runs to 14 residues. Germline V gives CDR1 MNHEY, CDR2 SVGEGT. The chain's CDR3 is CASSPGQKVGTQYF. The CDR3 DNA follows: TGTGCCAGCAGCCCCGGACAGAAAGTAGGGACCCAGTACTTC.

This chain links TRBV29-1 with TRBJ1-1; D gene uncertain. The CDR3 has 16 amino acids. CDR1 and CDR2 (germline): SQVTM, ANQGSEA. V was shortened by 7 bases and J by 0 bases, with 21 bases between the two germline ends. The CDR3 loop reads CSGSLGQPLMNTEAFF. CDR3 DNA: TGCAGCGGATCATTAGGGCAGCCCCTGATGAACACTGAAGCTTTCTTT.

With respect to this clonotype: One junction end does not reproduce the germline sequence, and a read error may be involved. V is TRBV20-1 and J is TRBJ1-3; TRBD1 agrees at 7 bases. The CDR3 is 15 amino acids. Germline V gene lookup returns CDR1 DFQATT and CDR2 SNEGSKA (reference sequence). CDR3 sequence reads: CSAREGAVRGNTIYF. CDR3 bases: TGCAGTGCTCGAGAGGGGGCGGTAAGGGGAAACACCATATATTTT.

As DNA, the CDR3 is TGCAGTGCTAGGACTAGCGGGAGGGCCAGTTTAGTGAATGAGCAGTTCTTC. Amino acid sequence: CSARTSGRASLVNEQFF. The chain couples TRBV20-1 to TRBJ2-1, with 14 bases matching TRBD2. Trimming cost V 3 bases and J 7 bases; bases outside gene matches: 11. This CDR3 contains 17 residues. Germline V gene sequence: CDR1 DFQATT, CDR2 SNEGSKA (reference sequence).

V gene TRBV6-6 combines with J gene TRBJ2-3, with D perhaps TRBD1 (6 bases). With 6 bases removed from V and 11 bases from J, the gap between germline ends came to 15 bases. Germline lookup yields CDR1 MNHNY and CDR2 SVGAGI (reference sequence). There are 12 residues in the CDR3. CDR3 region: CASRTGVRGQYF. CDR3 nucleotide sequence: TGTGCCAGCAGGACAGGAGTCCGGGGGCAGTATTTT.

The CDR3 region is CASSSATRDNEQFF. Written as DNA, the CDR3 is TGTGCCAGCAGTTCAGCCACTAGGGACAATGAGCAGTTCTTC. V is TRBV12-3 or TRBV12-4 and J is TRBJ2-1; a weak D match, TRBD2 (5 bases). CDR3 size: 14 residues. The V end lost 4 bases, the J end lost 5 bases, and 12 bases lay between the germline ends.

J is TRBJ2-1 and V is TRBV29-1; 8 bases match TRBD1. The CDR3 spans 14 residues. After removal of 4 bases from V and 8 bases from J, the junction contained 10 bases not matched to a gene. Germline loops: CDR1 SQVTM, CDR2 ANQGSEA. CDR3 sequence reads: CSVGLGQGGDEQFF. CDR3 nucleotides: TGCAGCGTTGGCCTAGGACAGGGTGGGGATGAGCAGTTCTTC.

There are a few counts of this clonotype. V and J are TRBV11-2 and TRBJ1-3; a weak D match, TRBD1 (5 bases). CDR3 length: 13 amino acids. In germline, CDR1 is SGHAT, CDR2 FQNNGV. V lost 11 bases and J 0 bases, leaving 11 bases between the germline ends. The chain's CDR3 is CAEGTASGNTIYF. In nucleotides, the CDR3 is TGTGCCGAAGGGACTGCCTCTGGAAACACCATATATTTT.

V usage is TRBV4-1 and J usage is TRBJ2-1, with unresolved D. Germline-derived CDR1 and CDR2 are MGHRA and YSYEKL. The CDR3 is made up of 15 amino acids. V dropped 2 bases and J dropped 6 bases, with 14 bases sitting between them. The chain's CDR3 is CASSQPTGRSNEQFF. As DNA, the CDR3 is TGCGCCAGCAGCCAACCAACCGGGCGAAGCAATGAGCAGTTCTTC.

This clonotype was counted once. The chain links TRBV27 to TRBJ2-3, with D maybe TRBD2 (6 bases). Trimming left V 1 base short and J 2 bases short, with 10 bases between. CDR3 length equals 15 residues. Germline assignment: CDR1 MNHEY and CDR2 SMNVEV (reference sequence). The CDR3 nucleotides read TGTGCCAGCAGTTTATGGGACTTACACACAGATACGCAGTATTTT. Its protein product is CASSLWDLHTDTQYF.

This clonotype was seen more than once but under ten times. The V gene is TRBV4-1, the J gene TRBJ1-6, with 11 positions matching TRBD1. The CDR3 contains 16 residues. With V trimmed by 4 bases and J by 6 bases, 5 bases remained unmatched. Germline loops: CDR1 MGHRA, CDR2 YSYEKL. The CDR3 region is CASSRTGGASNSPLHF. As DNA, the CDR3 is TGCGCCAGCAGCCGGACAGGGGGCGCGTCTAATTCACCCCTCCACTTT.

J is TRBJ1-3 and V is TRBV5-1; TRBD1 aligns across 7 bases. The CDR3 is made up of 15 amino acids. With V trimmed by 0 bases and J by 4 bases, 4 bases remained unmatched. Looked up from germline, CDR1 is SGHRS and CDR2 is YFSETQ. Written as DNA, the CDR3 is TGCGCCAGCAGCTTGGAACCAGGGGGAGGAAACACCATATATTTT. This sequence encodes CASSLEPGGGNTIYF.

There are a few counts of this clonotype. This chain links TRBV3-1 with TRBJ1-1; D is unclear. V lost 2 bases to trimming and J lost 5 bases, with 15 bases between them. Germline V gene sequence: CDR1 LGHDT, CDR2 YNNKEL (reference sequence). The CDR3 consists of 15 residues. This CDR3 is CASSQSGPPGTEAFF. In nucleotides, the CDR3 is TGTGCCAGCAGCCAATCGGGCCCTCCGGGGACTGAAGCTTTCTTT.

V is TRBV12-3 or TRBV12-4 and J is TRBJ2-5; 13 bases map to TRBD2. J gave up 5 bases and V 4 bases, and 1 base lay outside the gene matches. The CDR3 extends over 14 amino acids. The CDR3 protein is CASSWGLAGETQYF. Here the CDR3 DNA reads TGTGCCAGCAGTTGGGGACTAGCGGGGGAGACCCAGTACTTC.

This clonotype has just a few counts. V usage is TRBV7-9 and J usage is TRBJ2-2; 7 bases fit TRBD1. V lost 5 bases and J lost 4; bases outside the gene matches: 4. CDR1 is SEHNR and CDR2 is FQNEAQ in the germline V gene (reference sequence). The CDR3 length is 14 residues. The CDR3 nucleotides are TGTGCCAGCAGCCGTGGGACAGCCACCGGGGAGCTGTTTTTT. Protein product: CASSRGTATGELFF.